This T cell receptor beta chain was recovered during a study of T cell responses to AZD1222 COVID-19 vaccine (dated by TCRdb to the early 2020s). With respect to the entire study: TCR sequencing was performed for 233 trial participants, of whom 200 to 220 were given two doses of AZD1222 and 26 were given two doses of MenACWY control vaccine. Trial participants were enrolled by age into subgroups of 18-55, 56-69 and 70-plus years, and 148, 28 and 57 TCR-sequenced participants, respectively, were included in these subgroups. What the authors observed across the whole study: Only five to seven AZD1222 recipients were SARS-CoV-2 seropositive at baseline, limiting conclusions about previously exposed vaccinees. Nearly half of unique spike-specific TCRs reportedly recognized epitopes outside regions mutated in the B.1.351 and B.1.1.7 variants. Because no samples from the day 14 peak response were available, repertoires could be characterized only after the peak T cell response. The vaccine-associated CD4 TCRs covered the entire spike protein, and the dominant responses fell in regions 160-218 and 743-854. Spike-specific TCR breadth and depth rose significantly after two AZD1222 doses compared with day 0 and with MenACWY recipients. Most participants were white British and females outnumbered males, and the authors suggested that clonal diversity may have been underestimated. In the small 56-69-year group, the increase in depth fell short of significance, most likely because of low power.

CDR1 and CDR2 (LNHDA, SQIVND) derive from the germline V gene (reference sequence). There are 14 amino acids in the CDR3, from cysteine to phenylalanine inclusive. CDR3 DNA only is kept here, 42 bases in frame from base 1. From V the trimming removes 6 bases and from J it removes 6 bases, while the gene matches leave 9 bases of the junction unaccounted for. The CDR3 regions of human TCRbeta chains were analyzed by immunosequencing. In the source study's methods: Repertoire TCRs were checked for matches against a reference library of SARS-CoV-2-specific TCRs that had been generated using the MIRA antigen-specificity platform. Breadth was defined as the fraction of unique TCRs that were SARS-CoV-2-associated, and depth was defined as the fraction of total T cells that were SARS-CoV-2-associated. Using the MIRA data, every spike-specific TCR was mapped to the spike region that the TCR reacted to and assigned to either a CD4 or a CD8 class. Log10-transformed breadth and depth values were compared by one-way ANOVA with Sidak's multiple comparisons tests. TCRdb's version of the immuneACCESS table is confined to in-frame rearrangements and falls short of the full clone set. An unresolved V gene accounts for under half of the shortfall where checked; the remainder is of unknown origin. V and J calls and clone size are those listed in that table; D and trimming were worked out from the DNA. For this sample there are 83,000 or so clones; approximately 88% appear just once. The ten largest clonotypes hold 4% to 5.5% of the sample.

Interpreted using the paper, the time point label stands for: baseline before first vaccination. The meaning of the sample's treatment or condition label: meningococcal conjugate vaccine given as trial control. Vaccinee samples came from UK trials COV001 and COV002, including a single-blind randomized controlled phase 2/3 trial of AZD1222 (ChAdOx1 nCoV-19) in healthy adults. For TCRbeta chain sequencing, PBMC samples were collected from trial participants at day 0 and at day 28 after the second dose. About this clone itself: Its antigen specificity is not known. No base quality information exists; no much larger clone differs at one position.

This clonotype was obtained from an adult in good health. Source: peripheral blood, taken on day 0 of MenACWY control vaccination. The V and J segments used are TRBV19 and TRBJ1-2, with 8 bases matching TRBD1. Read as DNA, the sequence is TGTGCCAGTAGGGAAGACAGGGGCCCTCATGGCTACACCTTC. Its protein product is CASREDRGPHGYTF.